This entry describes one T cell receptor (beta chain). Its antigen is as yet unknown. This entry comes from a study of OX40 agonist ivuxolimab in advanced cancers. Study results and caveats: Normalized T-cell clonal expansion was also low in some nonresponders.

Here immunoSEQ multiplex PCR was the method, and the copy in TCRdb shows in-frame clones only, minus some. The sample lists around 60,000 clones, roughly 89% occurring once. The germline V gene has CDR1 SGHVS and CDR2 FNYEAQ. The CDR3 is 14 amino acids. V gave up 4 bases and J gave up 4 bases, with 10 bases separating them. Collection of blood occurred at baseline, at cycle 4 day 1, and at cycle 7 day 1. This chain links TRBV7-6 with TRBJ2-2; D is ambiguous. This TCR was recovered from an adult with an advanced solid tumor such as melanoma, head and neck, liver or kidney cancer. Sequencing used CD4+ or CD8+ T cells sorted from blood, obtained in a trial of the OX40 agonist ivuxolimab. The CDR3 sequence: CASSSEVLTGELFF. CDR3 sequence (DNA): TGTGCCAGCAGCTCCGAGGTACTCACCGGGGAGCTGTTTTTT.